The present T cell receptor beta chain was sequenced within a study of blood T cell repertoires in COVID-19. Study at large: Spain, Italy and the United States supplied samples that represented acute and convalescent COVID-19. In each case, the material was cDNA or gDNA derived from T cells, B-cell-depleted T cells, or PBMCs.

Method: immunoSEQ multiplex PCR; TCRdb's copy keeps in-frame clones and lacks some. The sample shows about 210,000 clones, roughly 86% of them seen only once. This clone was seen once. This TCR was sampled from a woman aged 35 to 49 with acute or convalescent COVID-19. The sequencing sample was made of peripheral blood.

In DNA, the CDR3 is TGTGCCAGCAGTTACGTAGCCGGGAAGGGCAATCAGCCCCAGCATTTT. It codes for CASSYVAGKGNQPQHF. The chain is built from TRBV6-2 or TRBV6-3 and TRBJ1-5; D gene unclear. The CDR3 totals 16 residues. Germline-derived CDR1 and CDR2 are MNHEY and SVGEGT. V gave up 2 bases and J gave up 2 bases, with 13 bases separating them.